The 32 T cell receptor beta chains presented below share a single source sample, sequenced in a study of T cell responses to AZD1222 COVID-19 vaccine. Using immunoSEQ multiplex PCR, the repertoire was profiled, and TCRdb retains in-frame clones only, with some absent. The sample carries some 130,000 clones, approximately 92% recorded once. The sample here was peripheral blood, taken 28 days after the second AZD1222 dose. The source is an adult who received the AZD1222 COVID-19 vaccine.

The rearrangement uses TRBV7-9 and TRBJ2-3; no reliable D call. The CDR3 covers 17 residues. Germline loops: CDR1 SEHNR, CDR2 FQNEAQ (reference sequence). Trimming cost V 6 bases and J 0 bases, with 19 bases left between them. The CDR3 sequence is CASRPDLGSPSTDTQYF. In DNA form, the CDR3 reads TGTGCCAGCAGACCAGATCTCGGCAGTCCGAGCACAGATACGCAGTATTTT. The full variable domain, in which reference TRBV7-9 and TRBJ2-3 provide the parts outside the CDR3, is DTGVSQNPRHKITKRGQNVTFRCDPISEHNRLYWYRQTLGQGPEFLTYFQNEAQLEKSRLLSDRFSAERPKGSFSTLEIQRTEQGDSAMYLCASRPDLGSPSTDTQYFGPGTRLTVL.

This rearrangement joins TRBV5-1 to TRBJ1-2, with a tentative D call TRBD1 (6 bases). Deletions cut 3 bases from V and 0 bases from J, with 15 bases between. CDR1 and CDR2 (germline): SGHRS, YFSETQ. This CDR3 has 16 residues. The CDR3 reads CASSSRVQGANYGYTF. The CDR3 DNA reads TGCGCCAGCAGCTCACGCGTACAGGGAGCTAACTATGGCTACACCTTC.

V and J are TRBV10-3 and TRBJ2-1; 10 nucleotides align to TRBD2. Germline CDR1 is ENHRY and CDR2 is SYGVKD. V gave up 6 bases and J gave up 7 bases; unmatched junction bases: 3. The CDR3 is 13 residues long. The CDR3 sequence is CAIRKREGNEQFF. The CDR3 DNA is TGTGCCATCAGGAAGCGGGAGGGAAATGAGCAGTTCTTC.

V and J are TRBV24-1 and TRBJ1-3, with TRBD1 as a possible D gene (5 bases). CDR1 and CDR2 from the germline V gene are KGHDR and SFDVKD. Trimming removed 4 bases from V and 4 bases from J, with 13 bases in between. There are 15 residues in the CDR3. The CDR3 nucleotides read TGTGCCACCAGTGACCCGAGGGGATCCGGAAACACCATATATTTT. Encoded protein: CATSDPRGSGNTIYF.

The chain is built from TRBV24-1 and TRBJ1-2; the D gene is possibly TRBD1 (6 bases). The germline gives CDR1 KGHDR, CDR2 SFDVKD. This CDR3 is built from 12 residues. V lost 7 bases to trimming and J lost 8 bases, with 13 bases between them. DNA for the CDR3: TGTGCCACCAGCCCAGGGGTTGGAGGCTACACCTTC. It encodes CATSPGVGGYTF.

This clone was observed a single time. This chain links TRBV30 with TRBJ2-1; TRBD2 matches 11 bases. The CDR3 length is 15 residues. V gave up 8 bases and J gave up 8 bases; unmatched junction bases: 14. Germline CDR1 reads GTSNPN; CDR2 reads SVGIG (reference sequence). CDR3: CASKLTSGMKDEQFF. The CDR3 nucleotides read TGTGCCAGCAAACTGACTAGCGGGATGAAGGATGAGCAGTTCTTC.

The rearrangement uses TRBV6-5 and TRBJ1-4, with D possibly being TRBD1 (5 bases). This CDR3 spans 14 amino acids. V was pared by 6 bases and J by 5 bases, with 13 bases between. CDR1 MNHEY and CDR2 SVGAGI come from the germline V gene. CDR3 DNA: TGTGCCAGCAGGCCGGGGGGAAGGAATGAAAAACTGTTTTTT. This gives the protein CASRPGGRNEKLFF.

The V gene is TRBV6-2 or TRBV6-3, the J gene TRBJ2-7; the D gene is possibly TRBD1 (6 bases). Trimming took off 6 bases at V and 4 bases at J, with 10 bases between the two ends. Per germline, CDR1 MNHEY and CDR2 SVGEGT. CDR3 length: 12 amino acids. The CDR3 nucleotides are TGTGCCAGCAGCCCAGGGGTTTACGAGCAGTACTTC. Protein product: CASSPGVYEQYF.

This clone was seen a few times. The chain combines TRBV5-1 with TRBJ2-7, with a tentative D call TRBD2 (5 bases). Per germline, CDR1 SGHRS and CDR2 YFSETQ. The CDR3 is 14 residues long. Trimming took 5 bases from V and 0 from J, leaving 12 bases between them. Here the CDR3 DNA reads TGCGCCAGCAGACTAGAGGCCTTCTCCTACGAGCAGTACTTC. Encoded protein: CASRLEAFSYEQYF.

The gene calls are TRBV28 and TRBJ2-7, with D uncertain. V dropped 8 bases and J dropped 2 bases, with 13 bases sitting between them. This CDR3 comprises 13 residues. CDR1 MDHEN and CDR2 SYDVKM come from the germline V gene. The CDR3 is CASLGAETYEQYF. The CDR3, as DNA: TGTGCCAGCCTAGGAGCCGAAACCTACGAGCAGTACTTC.

This rearrangement joins TRBV7-2 to TRBJ2-7; D is undetermined. Deletions cut 2 bases from V and 2 bases from J, with 4 bases between. The CDR3 sequence is 12 residues long. CDR1 SGHTA and CDR2 FQGNSA come from the germline V gene. CDR3 sequence: CASSLWPYEQYF. The CDR3 DNA is TGTGCCAGCAGCTTATGGCCCTACGAGCAGTACTTC.

This clone was counted once. The chain combines TRBV12-5 with TRBJ1-5, with D possibly being TRBD1 (6 bases). Trimming cost V 4 bases and J 7 bases, with 20 bases left between them. The CDR3 spans 16 residues. Germline loops: CDR1 LGHNT, CDR2 FRNRAP. CDR3 in DNA: TGTGCTAGTGGTTCCAACAGGGTAAGGCTCAGGCAGCCCCAGCATTTT. Its protein product is CASGSNRVRLRQPQHF.

This clone was seen just once. The gene calls are TRBV27 and TRBJ1-4; 7 bases agree with TRBD1. V shed 2 bases and J 7 bases; nucleotides not matched to a gene: 1. CDR1 is MNHEY and CDR2 is SMNVEV in the germline V gene (reference sequence). CDR3 length equals 13 residues. The CDR3 loop is CASSLNRGEKLFF. DNA for the CDR3: TGTGCCAGCAGTTTAAACAGGGGTGAAAAACTGTTTTTT.

The genes are TRBV2 and TRBJ1-1, with D perhaps TRBD1 (5 bases). Trimming shortened V by 5 bases and J by 3 bases, and 13 bases separated the two germline ends. The CDR3 extends over 14 amino acids. Germline CDR1 and CDR2: SNHLY and FYNNEI. The CDR3 coding sequence is TGTGCCAGCAGTCCGGGACGCTGGGACACTGAAGCTTTCTTT. This codes for CASSPGRWDTEAFF.

A single count supports this clone. J is TRBJ2-1 and V is TRBV7-2; 9 nucleotides align to TRBD2. This CDR3 has 15 amino acids. J was trimmed by 9 bases and V by 0 bases; bases with no gene match: 6. The germline CDR1 and CDR2 sequences are SGHTA and FQGNSA. DNA of the CDR3: TGTGCCAGCAGCTTAGCAGCGGGAGGATCAGGTGAGCAGTTCTTC. Translating it yields CASSLAAGGSGEQFF. Drawing the rest from reference TRBV7-2 and TRBJ2-1, the complete variable domain is GAGVSQSPSNKVTEKGKDVELRCDPISGHTALYWYRQSLGQGLEFLIYFQGNSAPDKSGLPSDRFSAERTGGSVSTLTIQRTQQEDSAVYLCASSLAAGGSGEQFFGPGTRLTVL.

The chain carries TRBV7-2 and TRBJ2-7; TRBD2 matches 10 bases. Germline CDR1 reads SGHTA; CDR2 reads FQGNSA. With V trimmed by 4 bases and J by 0 bases, 3 bases remained unmatched. This CDR3 has 15 residues. The CDR3 reads CASSYRTSGSYEQYF. CDR3 nucleotide sequence: TGTGCCAGCAGCTATAGGACTAGCGGCTCCTACGAGCAGTACTTC.

This rearrangement joins TRBV9 to TRBJ1-1; 8 bases align to TRBD1. V dropped 6 bases and J dropped 1; count of bases not matched to a gene: 5. CDR1 and CDR2 (germline): SGDLS, YYNGEE. The CDR3 loop spans 14 amino acids. CDR3 protein: CASTQGAANTEAFF. The DNA of the CDR3 is TGTGCCAGCACCCAGGGGGCCGCGAACACTGAAGCTTTCTTT.

The gene calls are TRBV28 and TRBJ1-2, with D unclear. Per the germline V gene, CDR1 is MDHEN and CDR2 is SYDVKM. The CDR3 totals 12 residues. The V gene lost 2 bases and the J gene lost 9 bases, with 10 bases spanning the gap. CDR3 in DNA: TGTGCCAGCAGTTTAAAGGCCCAGAGCTACACCTTC. Its protein product is CASSLKAQSYTF.

The V gene is TRBV7-9, the J gene TRBJ2-7, with 14 bases lining up with TRBD2. Germline CDR1 and CDR2: SEHNR and FQNEAQ (reference sequence). The CDR3 loop spans 16 amino acids. V was pared by 5 bases and J by 5 bases, with 8 bases of the junction left unmatched. CDR3 in amino acids: CASSLGTSGSIDEQYF. The CDR3 DNA reads TGTGCCAGCAGCCTAGGGACTAGCGGGAGTATCGACGAGCAGTACTTC.

V gene TRBV15 combines with J gene TRBJ1-5; D uncertain. V lost 2 bases and J 2 bases, leaving 10 bases between the germline ends. Germline CDR1 is LNHNV and CDR2 is YYDKDF (reference sequence). The CDR3 has 15 residues. The CDR3 is CATSRKGDGNQPQHF. CDR3 nucleotides: TGTGCCACCAGCAGAAAGGGCGACGGCAATCAGCCCCAGCATTTT. Complete variable domain (other parts from reference TRBV15 and TRBJ1-5): DAMVIQNPRYQVTQFGKPVTLSCSQTLNHNVMYWYQQKSSQAPKLLFHYYDKDFNNEADTPDNFQSRRPNTSFCFLDIRSPGLGDTAMYLCATSRKGDGNQPQHFGDGTRLSIL.

The V gene is TRBV11-2, the J gene TRBJ1-1, with 7 nucleotides matching TRBD1. The V gene end was trimmed by 2 bases and the J gene end by 4 bases; junction bases not matched to a gene: 7. The CDR3 is 15 residues long. From germline, CDR1 is SGHAT and CDR2 FQNNGV. CDR3 in amino acids: CASSLIGQEPTEAFF. In DNA, the CDR3 is TGTGCCAGCAGCTTAATTGGACAGGAGCCCACTGAAGCTTTCTTT.

The V and J genes are TRBV7-6 and TRBJ2-7; TRBD1 matches at 10 bases. The CDR3 is made up of 13 amino acids. The germline V gene has CDR1 SGHVS and CDR2 FNYEAQ. V dropped 9 bases and J dropped 3; count of bases not matched to a gene: 5. CDR3 amino acids: CASGTGANYEQYF. The CDR3 region has the DNA TGTGCCAGTGGGACAGGGGCTAACTACGAGCAGTACTTC.

The rearrangement links TRBV7-2 to TRBJ2-3; 14 nucleotides line up with TRBD2. With V trimmed by 5 bases and J by 4 bases, 5 bases remained unmatched. This CDR3 contains 16 residues. Germline CDR1 is SGHTA and CDR2 is FQGNSA. CDR3 sequence reads: CASSGTSGGWADTQYF. The CDR3 bases are TGTGCCAGCAGCGGGACTAGCGGGGGCTGGGCAGATACGCAGTATTTT.

V gene TRBV5-6 combines with J gene TRBJ2-7, with a tentative D call TRBD1 (5 bases). This CDR3 has 14 amino acids. Germline CDR1 is SGHDT and CDR2 is YYEEEE. Trimming took 0 bases from V and 6 from J, leaving 13 bases between them. The CDR3 spells CASSLVQGIGEQYF. The CDR3 region has the DNA TGTGCCAGCAGCTTGGTGCAGGGCATTGGCGAGCAGTACTTC.

The V and J genes are TRBV30 and TRBJ1-5; tentatively, D is TRBD1 (5 bases). Per germline, CDR1 GTSNPN and CDR2 SVGIG (reference sequence). The CDR3 is made up of 15 amino acids. With 0 bases removed from V and 6 bases from J, the gap between germline ends came to 15 bases. The CDR3 bases are TGTGCCTGGAGTGTACAAGGACAAGGAGGTCAGCCCCAGCATTTT. Its translation: CAWSVQGQGGQPQHF.

The V gene is TRBV6-2 or TRBV6-3, the J gene TRBJ2-1; 8 bases are a match to TRBD1. The CDR3 totals 16 residues. The junction had 10 bases not matched to a gene; V was cut back by 0 bases and J by 9 bases. Per germline, CDR1 MNHEY and CDR2 SVGEGT. The CDR3 is CASSYSVTGAAGEQFF. CDR3 nucleotide sequence: TGTGCCAGCAGTTACTCGGTGACAGGGGCAGCGGGTGAGCAGTTCTTC.

The V call is TRBV7-2, the J call TRBJ1-1, with D maybe TRBD1 (5 bases). Germline V lookup: CDR1 SGHTA, CDR2 FQGNSA. CDR3 length: 17 amino acids. The V and J ends lost 4 bases and 6 bases respectively, with 24 bases between them. The CDR3 loop is CASSSPPGGSSRAEAFF. The CDR3 nucleotides are TGTGCCAGCAGCTCCCCCCCGGGGGGTTCTAGTAGGGCTGAAGCTTTCTTT. Full variable domain (rest looked up from reference TRBV7-2 and TRBJ1-1): GAGVSQSPSNKVTEKGKDVELRCDPISGHTALYWYRQSLGQGLEFLIYFQGNSAPDKSGLPSDRFSAERTGGSVSTLTIQRTQQEDSAVYLCASSSPPGGSSRAEAFFGQGTRLTVV.

The genes are TRBV12-3 or TRBV12-4 and TRBJ2-3; no definite D call. The CDR3 spans 12 residues. The ends were cut back, 6 bases at V and 4 bases at J, with 8 bases in the middle. The CDR3 DNA reads as TGTGCCAGCAGCGCGTTCCCAGATACGCAGTATTTT. This codes for CASSAFPDTQYF.

This chain joins TRBV7-8 and TRBJ2-7; 8 nucleotides align to TRBD2. Germline loops: CDR1 SGHVS, CDR2 FQNEAQ. After removal of 5 bases from V and 2 bases from J, the junction contained 8 bases not matched to a gene. The CDR3 totals 15 residues. Here the CDR3 reads CASSRSRGGAYEQYF. The CDR3 DNA sequence: TGTGCCAGCAGCCGCTCCCGGGGGGGAGCCTACGAGCAGTACTTC.

The chain couples TRBV5-1 to TRBJ1-3; maybe TRBD1 (5 bases). The CDR3 is 15 amino acids. The V end was cut by 4 bases, the J end by 0 bases, with 11 bases between. The germline CDR1 and CDR2 sequences are SGHRS and YFSETQ. The CDR3 region is CASSKGQRSGNTIYF. The CDR3 bases are TGCGCCAGCAGCAAGGGGCAACGCTCTGGAAACACCATATATTTT.

The rearrangement joins TRBV25-1 to TRBJ2-7, with TRBD2 matching over 7 bases. J lost 0 bases, V lost 5 bases, and 7 bases had no gene match. This CDR3 is built from 15 residues. Germline V gene lookup returns CDR1 MGHDK and CDR2 SYGVNS. The CDR3 DNA is TGTGCCAGCAGTCCCCTGGGGGGGGGCTCCTACGAGCAGTACTTC. It is translated as CASSPLGGGSYEQYF.

The chain employs TRBV2 and TRBJ1-6; maybe TRBD1 (5 bases). Between the trimmed V and J ends, which lost 6 bases and 7 bases, there was a span of 10 bases. The CDR3 extends over 13 amino acids. The germline V gene encodes CDR1 SNHLY and CDR2 FYNNEI. CDR3 sequence: CASRGTGNSPLHF. CDR3 in DNA: TGTGCCAGCAGGGGGACGGGAAATTCACCCCTCCACTTT.